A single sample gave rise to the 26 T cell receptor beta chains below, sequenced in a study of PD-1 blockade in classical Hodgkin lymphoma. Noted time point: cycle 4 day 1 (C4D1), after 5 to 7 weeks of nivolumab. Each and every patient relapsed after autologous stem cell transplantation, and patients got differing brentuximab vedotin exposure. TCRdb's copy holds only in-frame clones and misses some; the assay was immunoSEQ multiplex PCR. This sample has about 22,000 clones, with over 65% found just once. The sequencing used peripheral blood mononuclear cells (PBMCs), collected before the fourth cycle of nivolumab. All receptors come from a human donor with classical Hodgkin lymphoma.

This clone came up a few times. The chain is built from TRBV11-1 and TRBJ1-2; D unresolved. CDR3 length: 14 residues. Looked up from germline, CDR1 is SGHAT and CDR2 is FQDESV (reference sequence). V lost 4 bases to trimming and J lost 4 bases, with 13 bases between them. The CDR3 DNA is TGTGCCAGCAGCTCAACCCCCAGTTCCTATGGCTACACCTTC. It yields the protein CASSSTPSSYGYTF. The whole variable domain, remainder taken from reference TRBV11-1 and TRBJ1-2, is EAEVAQSPRYKITEKSQAVAFWCDPISGHATLYWYRQILGQGPELLVQFQDESVVDDSQLPKDRFSAERLKGVDSTLKIQPAELGDSAMYLCASSSTPSSYGYTFGSGTRLTVV.

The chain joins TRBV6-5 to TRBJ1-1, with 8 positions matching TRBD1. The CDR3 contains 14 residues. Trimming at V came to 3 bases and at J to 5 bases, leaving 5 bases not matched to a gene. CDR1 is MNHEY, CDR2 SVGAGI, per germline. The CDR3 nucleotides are TGTGCCAGCAGTTATCGGACAGGGAGGACTGAAGCTTTCTTT. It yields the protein CASSYRTGRTEAFF.

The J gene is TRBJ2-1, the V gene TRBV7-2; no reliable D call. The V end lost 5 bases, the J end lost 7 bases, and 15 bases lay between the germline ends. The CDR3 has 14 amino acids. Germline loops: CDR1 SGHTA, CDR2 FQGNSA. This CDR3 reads CASSPAWGSNEQFF. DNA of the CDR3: TGTGCCAGCAGCCCCGCTTGGGGTAGTAATGAGCAGTTCTTC.

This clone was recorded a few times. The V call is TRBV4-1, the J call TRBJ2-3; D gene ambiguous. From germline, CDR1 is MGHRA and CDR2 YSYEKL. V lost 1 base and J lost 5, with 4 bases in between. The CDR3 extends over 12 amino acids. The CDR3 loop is CASSQVGDTQYF. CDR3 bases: TGCGCCAGCAGCCAAGTAGGAGATACGCAGTATTTT.

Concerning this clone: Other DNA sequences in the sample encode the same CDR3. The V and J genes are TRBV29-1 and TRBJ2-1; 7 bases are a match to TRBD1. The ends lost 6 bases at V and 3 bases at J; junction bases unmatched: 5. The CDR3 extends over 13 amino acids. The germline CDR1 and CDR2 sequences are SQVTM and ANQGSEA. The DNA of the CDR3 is TGCAGCGTCGGACAGGCGGGCTACAATGAGCAGTTCTTC. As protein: CSVGQAGYNEQFF.

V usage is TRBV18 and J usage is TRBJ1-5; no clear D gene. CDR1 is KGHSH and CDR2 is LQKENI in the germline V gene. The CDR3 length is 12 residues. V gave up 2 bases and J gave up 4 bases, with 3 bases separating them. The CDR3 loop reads CASSPVNQPQHF. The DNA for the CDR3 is TGTGCCAGCTCACCAGTGAATCAGCCCCAGCATTTT.

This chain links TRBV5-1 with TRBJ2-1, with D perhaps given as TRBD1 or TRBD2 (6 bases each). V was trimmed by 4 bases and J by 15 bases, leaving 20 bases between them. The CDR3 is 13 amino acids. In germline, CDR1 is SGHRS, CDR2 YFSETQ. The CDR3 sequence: CASSTLGGGGRFF. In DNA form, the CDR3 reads TGCGCCAGCAGCACCCTGGGGGGCGGAGGGCGGTTCTTC.

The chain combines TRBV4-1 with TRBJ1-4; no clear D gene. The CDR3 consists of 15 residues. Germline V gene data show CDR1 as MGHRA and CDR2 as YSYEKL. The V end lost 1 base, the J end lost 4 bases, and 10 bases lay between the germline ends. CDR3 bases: TGCGCCAGCAGCCAAGGGACGGGATTTAATGAAAAACTGTTTTTT. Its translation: CASSQGTGFNEKLFF.

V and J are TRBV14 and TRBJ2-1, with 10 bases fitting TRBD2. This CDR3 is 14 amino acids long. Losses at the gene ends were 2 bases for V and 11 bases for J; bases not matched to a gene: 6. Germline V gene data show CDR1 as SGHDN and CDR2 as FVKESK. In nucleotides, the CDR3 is TGTGCCAGCAGCCAACAACTAGCGGGACGGAAGCAGTTCTTC. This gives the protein CASSQQLAGRKQFF.

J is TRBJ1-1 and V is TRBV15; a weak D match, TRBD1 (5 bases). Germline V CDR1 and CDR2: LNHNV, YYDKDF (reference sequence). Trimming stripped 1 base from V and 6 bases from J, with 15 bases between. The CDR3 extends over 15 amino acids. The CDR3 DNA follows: TGTGCCACCAGCAGAGTGGGGGGTGGTAGGCCTGAAGCTTTCTTT. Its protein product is CATSRVGGGRPEAFF.

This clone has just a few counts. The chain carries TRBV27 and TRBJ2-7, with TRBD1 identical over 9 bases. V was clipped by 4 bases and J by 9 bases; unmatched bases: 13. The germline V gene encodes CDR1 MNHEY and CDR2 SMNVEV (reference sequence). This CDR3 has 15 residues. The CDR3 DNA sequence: TGTGCCAGCAGTTCAAACGTGGGACAGGGAATTGCGCAGTACTTC. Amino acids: CASSSNVGQGIAQYF.

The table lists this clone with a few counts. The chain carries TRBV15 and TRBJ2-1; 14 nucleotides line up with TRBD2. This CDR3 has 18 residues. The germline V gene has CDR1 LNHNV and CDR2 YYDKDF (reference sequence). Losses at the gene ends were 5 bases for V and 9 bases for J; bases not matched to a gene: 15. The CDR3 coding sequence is TGTGCCACCAGCGGGGGGGATACTGGACTAGCGGGAGGTGTTGAGCAGTTCTTC. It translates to CATSGGDTGLAGGVEQFF. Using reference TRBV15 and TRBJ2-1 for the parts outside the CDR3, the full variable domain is DAMVIQNPRYQVTQFGKPVTLSCSQTLNHNVMYWYQQKSSQAPKLLFHYYDKDFNNEADTPDNFQSRRPNTSFCFLDIRSPGLGDTAMYLCATSGGDTGLAGGVEQFFGPGTRLTVL.

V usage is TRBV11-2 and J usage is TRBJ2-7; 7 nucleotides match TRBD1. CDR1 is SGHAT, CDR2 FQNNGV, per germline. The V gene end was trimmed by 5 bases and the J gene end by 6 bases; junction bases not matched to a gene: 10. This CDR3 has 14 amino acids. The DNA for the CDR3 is TGTGCCAGCAGCCCCGGGACAGCGTATACCGAGCAGTACTTC. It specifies CASSPGTAYTEQYF.

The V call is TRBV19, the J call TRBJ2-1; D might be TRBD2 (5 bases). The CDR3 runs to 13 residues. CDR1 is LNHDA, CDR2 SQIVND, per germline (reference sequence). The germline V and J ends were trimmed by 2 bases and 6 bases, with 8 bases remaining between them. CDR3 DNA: TGTGCCAGTAGTATACGTAGCGCCAATGAGCAGTTCTTC. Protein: CASSIRSANEQFF.

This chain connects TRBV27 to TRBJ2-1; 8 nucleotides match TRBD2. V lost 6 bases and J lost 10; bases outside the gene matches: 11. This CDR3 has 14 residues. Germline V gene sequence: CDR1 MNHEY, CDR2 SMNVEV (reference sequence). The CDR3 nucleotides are TGTGCCAGCAGGCGGGAGGAGGGCTTTAGGGAGCAGTTCTTC. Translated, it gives CASRREEGFREQFF.

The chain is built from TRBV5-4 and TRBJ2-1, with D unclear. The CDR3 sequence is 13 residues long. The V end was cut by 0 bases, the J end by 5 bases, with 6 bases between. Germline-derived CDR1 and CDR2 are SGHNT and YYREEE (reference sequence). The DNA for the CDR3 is TGTGCCAGCAGCTTGGCAGACCACAATGAGCAGTTCTTC. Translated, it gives CASSLADHNEQFF.

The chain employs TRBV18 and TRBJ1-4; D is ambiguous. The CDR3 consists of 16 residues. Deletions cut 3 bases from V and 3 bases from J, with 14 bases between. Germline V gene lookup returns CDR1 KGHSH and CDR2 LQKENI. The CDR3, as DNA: TGTGCCAGCTCACCGAAGAGGGAGGTGGCTAATGAAAAACTGTTTTTT. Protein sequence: CASSPKREVANEKLFF.

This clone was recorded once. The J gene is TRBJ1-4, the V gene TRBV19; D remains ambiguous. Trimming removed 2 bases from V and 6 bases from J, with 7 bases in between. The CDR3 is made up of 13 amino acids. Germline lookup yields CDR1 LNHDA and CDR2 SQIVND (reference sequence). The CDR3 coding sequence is TGTGCCAGTAGTATACCCCCCGATGAAAAACTGTTTTTT. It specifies CASSIPPDEKLFF.

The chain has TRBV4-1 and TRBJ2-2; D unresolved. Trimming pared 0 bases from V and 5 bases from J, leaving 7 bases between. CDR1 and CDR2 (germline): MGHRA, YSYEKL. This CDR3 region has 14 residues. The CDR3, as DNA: TGCGCCAGCAGCCAAGACGGAACAACCGGGGAGCTGTTTTTT. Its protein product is CASSQDGTTGELFF.

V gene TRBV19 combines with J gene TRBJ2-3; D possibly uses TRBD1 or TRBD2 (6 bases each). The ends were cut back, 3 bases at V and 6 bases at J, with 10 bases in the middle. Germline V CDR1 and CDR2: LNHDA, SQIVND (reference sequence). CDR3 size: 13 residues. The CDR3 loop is CASSIGGGDTQYF. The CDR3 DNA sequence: TGTGCCAGTAGTATTGGAGGGGGGGATACGCAGTATTTT.

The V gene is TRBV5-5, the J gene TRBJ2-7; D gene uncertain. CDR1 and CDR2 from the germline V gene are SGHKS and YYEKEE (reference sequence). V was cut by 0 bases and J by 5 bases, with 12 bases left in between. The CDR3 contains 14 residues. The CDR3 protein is CASSLDSPPDEQYF. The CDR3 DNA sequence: TGTGCCAGCAGCTTGGACAGTCCCCCGGACGAGCAGTACTTC. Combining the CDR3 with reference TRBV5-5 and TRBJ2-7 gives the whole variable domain DAGVTQSPTHLIKTRGQQVTLRCSPISGHKSVSWYQQVLGQGPQFIFQYYEKEERGRGNFPDRFSARQFPNYSSELNVNALLLGDSALYLCASSLDSPPDEQYFGPGTRLTVT.

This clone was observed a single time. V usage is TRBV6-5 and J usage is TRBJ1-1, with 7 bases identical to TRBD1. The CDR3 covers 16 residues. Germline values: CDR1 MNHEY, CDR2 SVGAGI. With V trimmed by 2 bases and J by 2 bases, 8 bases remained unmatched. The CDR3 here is CASSYIKTGTNTEAFF. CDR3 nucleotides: TGTGCCAGCAGTTACATCAAGACAGGGACCAACACTGAAGCTTTCTTT.

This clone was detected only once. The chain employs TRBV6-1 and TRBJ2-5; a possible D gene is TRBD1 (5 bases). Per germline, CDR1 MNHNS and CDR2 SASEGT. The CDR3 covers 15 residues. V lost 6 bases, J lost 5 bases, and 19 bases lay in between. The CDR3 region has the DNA TGTGCCAGCAGAGCTCGGCAGGGCCTGATTGAGACCCAGTACTTC. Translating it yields CASRARQGLIETQYF.

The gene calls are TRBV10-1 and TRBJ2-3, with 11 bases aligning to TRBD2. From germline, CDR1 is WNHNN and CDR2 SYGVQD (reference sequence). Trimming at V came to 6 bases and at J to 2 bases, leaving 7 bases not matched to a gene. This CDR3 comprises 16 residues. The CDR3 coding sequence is TGCGCCAGCAGCTTGGGGACTAGCGGTAACACAGATACGCAGTATTTT. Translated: CASSLGTSGNTDTQYF.

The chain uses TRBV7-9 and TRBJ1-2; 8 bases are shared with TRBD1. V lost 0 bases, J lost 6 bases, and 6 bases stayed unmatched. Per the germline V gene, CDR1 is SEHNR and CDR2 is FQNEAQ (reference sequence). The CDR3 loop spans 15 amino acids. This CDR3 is CASSLARTGQDGYTF. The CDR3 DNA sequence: TGTGCCAGCAGCTTAGCGAGGACAGGGCAGGATGGCTACACCTTC.

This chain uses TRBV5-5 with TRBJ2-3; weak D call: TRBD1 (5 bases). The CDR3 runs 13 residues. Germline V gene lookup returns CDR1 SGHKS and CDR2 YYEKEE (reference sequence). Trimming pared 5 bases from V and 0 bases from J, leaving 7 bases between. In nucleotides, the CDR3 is TGTGCCAGCAGTTCAGGGAGCACAGATACGCAGTATTTT. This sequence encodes CASSSGSTDTQYF.